A selection of T cell receptor beta chains follows, all from one sample in a study of T cells in Graves' hyperthyroidism and ophthalmopathy. MiXCR was run by TCRdb on the multiplex PCR reads, yielding one entry per CDR3 protein. This table has some 600,000 distinct CDR3 sequences, approximately 15% appearing once. Input material: blood. All receptors derive from a woman aged 30 to 39 with Graves' hyperthyroidism that later progressed to Graves' ophthalmopathy. The CDR3 runs from the conserved cysteine through the conserved F or W. The D gene is left open where the match is weak. Clone size is stated in some rows and not others, as once, few, many or a class when expanded.

CDR3aa: CASRVRGRGTYNEQFF
CDR3nt: TGTGCCAGCAGGGTACGCGGGAGGGGGACCTACAATGAGCAGTTCTTC
d_gene: TRBD2
j_gene: TRBJ2-1
v_gene: TRBV6-1
abundance: many

CDR3aa: CASGTGQDQPQHF
CDR3nt: TGTGCCAGCGGAACAGGGCAGGATCAGCCCCAGCATTTT
d_gene: NA
j_gene: TRBJ1-5
v_gene: TRBV2
abundance: many

CDR3aa: CASSERDEQYF
CDR3nt: TGTGCCAGCAGTGAACGGGACGAGCAGTACTTC
d_gene: NA
j_gene: TRBJ2-7
v_gene: TRBV2
abundance: many

CDR3aa: CASSTDRLNTEAFF
CDR3nt: TGTGCCAGTAGTACCGACAGACTGAACACTGAAGCTTTCTTT
d_gene: NA
j_gene: TRBJ1-1
v_gene: TRBV19
abundance: few

CDR3aa: CASSWQWDSYEQYF
CDR3nt: TGTGCCAGCAGTTGGCAGTGGGACTCCTACGAGCAGTACTTC
d_gene: NA
j_gene: TRBJ2-7
v_gene: TRBV6-1
abundance: many

CDR3aa: CSVGILKHNYGYTF
CDR3nt: TGCAGCGTTGGAATCCTCAAACATAACTATGGCTACACCTTC
d_gene: NA
j_gene: TRBJ1-2
v_gene: TRBV29-1
abundance: many

CDR3aa: CASSFRGKGFGQFF
CDR3nt: TGTGCCAGCAGCTTTAGAGGGAAGGGGTTTGGGCAGTTCTTC
d_gene: NA
j_gene: TRBJ2-1
v_gene: TRBV7-2
abundance: many

CDR3aa: CASSRMGREYSPLHF
CDR3nt: TGTGCCAGCAGCCGCATGGGACGGGAATACTCACCCCTCCACTTT
d_gene: NA
j_gene: TRBJ1-6
v_gene: TRBV3-1
abundance: NA

CDR3aa: CASREQGSDTEAFF
CDR3nt: TGTGCCAGCAGGGAACAGGGAAGTGACACTGAAGCTTTCTTT
d_gene: NA
j_gene: TRBJ1-1
v_gene: TRBV2
abundance: NA

CDR3aa: CASSQDYTNYGYTF
CDR3nt: TGCGCCAGCAGCCAAGATTATACTAACTATGGCTACACCTTC
d_gene: NA
j_gene: TRBJ1-2
v_gene: TRBV4-3
abundance: NA

CDR3aa: CASSADYIRHEAFF
CDR3nt: TGTGCCAGCAGCGCGGACTATATCCGCCATGAAGCTTTCTTT
d_gene: NA
j_gene: TRBJ1-1
v_gene: TRBV13
abundance: many

CDR3aa: CASSLSTGGNTEAFF
CDR3nt: TGTGCCAGCAGCTTATCCACAGGGGGTAACACTGAAGCTTTCTTT
d_gene: TRBD1
j_gene: TRBJ1-1
v_gene: TRBV11-3
abundance: many

CDR3aa: CASKTAGDGYTF
CDR3nt: TGTGCCAGCAAAACGGCCGGGGATGGCTACACCTTC
d_gene: NA
j_gene: TRBJ1-2
v_gene: TRBV2
abundance: many

CDR3aa: CSARDGGSGSGGGNEQYF
CDR3nt: TGCAGTGCTAGAGATGGCGGGAGCGGGTCAGGGGGAGGGAACGAGCAGTACTTC
d_gene: NA
j_gene: TRBJ2-7
v_gene: TRBV20-1
abundance: many

CDR3aa: CASRQGHYGYTF
CDR3nt: TGTGCCAGCCGACAGGGCCACTATGGCTACACCTTC
d_gene: TRBD1
j_gene: TRBJ1-2
v_gene: TRBV6-1
abundance: many

CDR3aa: CASSLDVENTEAFF
CDR3nt: TGTGCCAGCAGCCTAGACGTGGAGAACACTGAAGCTTTCTTT
d_gene: NA
j_gene: TRBJ1-1
v_gene: TRBV7-9
abundance: many

CDR3aa: CASSVGIGSSYNEQFF
CDR3nt: TGTGCCAGCAGCGTAGGCATCGGGAGCTCCTACAATGAGCAGTTCTTC
d_gene: NA
j_gene: TRBJ2-1
v_gene: TRBV9
abundance: NA

CDR3aa: CASSGDPTDTQYF
CDR3nt: TGTGCCAGCAGCGGGGATCCCACAGATACGCAGTATTTT
d_gene: NA
j_gene: TRBJ2-3
v_gene: TRBV25-1
abundance: NA

CDR3aa: CASSIEGSWNEQFF
CDR3nt: TGTGCCAGTAGTATAGAGGGCTCATGGAATGAGCAGTTCTTC
d_gene: NA
j_gene: TRBJ2-1
v_gene: TRBV19
abundance: once

CDR3aa: CASSQTGTGGYTF
CDR3nt: TGTGCCAGCAGCCAAACCGGGACCGGTGGCTACACCTTC
d_gene: NA
j_gene: TRBJ1-2
v_gene: TRBV7-9
abundance: many

CDR3aa: CASSSWKQPQHF
CDR3nt: TGTGCCAGCAGTTCCTGGAAGCAGCCCCAGCATTTT
d_gene: NA
j_gene: TRBJ1-5
v_gene: TRBV12-3/TRBV12-4
abundance: NA

CDR3aa: CATSDLYEEDSPLHF
CDR3nt: TGTGCCACCAGTGATTTATACGAAGAGGATTCACCCCTCCACTTT
d_gene: NA
j_gene: TRBJ1-6
v_gene: TRBV24-1
abundance: many

CDR3aa: CASSQDGGEEAFF
CDR3nt: TGTGCCAGCAGCCAAGATGGGGGGGAGGAAGCTTTCTTT
d_gene: NA
j_gene: TRBJ1-1
v_gene: TRBV3-1
abundance: many

CDR3aa: CASSYASGRNAEQFF
CDR3nt: TGTGCCAGCAGTTACGCTAGCGGGAGAAATGCTGAGCAGTTCTTC
d_gene: TRBD2
j_gene: TRBJ2-1
v_gene: TRBV6-5
abundance: NA

CDR3aa: CASSGRGASSYNEQFF
CDR3nt: TGTGCCAGTAGTGGGCGAGGCGCTAGCTCCTACAATGAGCAGTTCTTC
d_gene: NA
j_gene: TRBJ2-1
v_gene: TRBV19
abundance: many

CDR3aa: CASSWGGERTDTQYF
CDR3nt: TGTGCCAGCAGTTGGGGGGGGGAGAGGACAGATACGCAGTATTTT
d_gene: TRBD2
j_gene: TRBJ2-3
v_gene: TRBV7-9
abundance: NA

CDR3aa: CASSPQDSTEGQETQSF
CDR3nt: TGTGCCAGCTCACCCCAAGATTCGACCGAGGGCCAAGAGACCCAGTCCTTC
d_gene: NA
j_gene: TRBJ2-5
v_gene: TRBV2
abundance: NA

CDR3aa: CASSLLGGQGRGYTF
CDR3nt: TGTGCCAGCAGTTTATTAGGTGGACAGGGGCGCGGCTACACCTTC
d_gene: TRBD1
j_gene: TRBJ1-2
v_gene: TRBV27
abundance: many

CDR3aa: CASSSPGLPISGNTIYF
CDR3nt: TGTGCCAGTAGTTCACCGGGACTGCCGATCTCTGGAAACACCATATATTTT
d_gene: NA
j_gene: TRBJ1-3
v_gene: TRBV19
abundance: NA

CDR3aa: CASSLVLAGTTYNEQFF
CDR3nt: TGTGCCAGCAGCTTAGTGCTAGCGGGGACCACCTACAATGAGCAGTTCTTC
d_gene: TRBD2
j_gene: TRBJ2-1
v_gene: TRBV11-2
abundance: many

CDR3aa: CASSYLISGEQFF
CDR3nt: TGTGCCAGCAGCTACCTTATTAGCGGAGAGCAGTTCTTC
d_gene: NA
j_gene: TRBJ2-1
v_gene: TRBV13
abundance: many

CDR3aa: CASSEVGQSYEQYF
CDR3nt: TGTGCCAGCAGTGAAGTAGGCCAGAGCTACGAGCAGTACTTC
d_gene: NA
j_gene: TRBJ2-7
v_gene: TRBV6-1
abundance: few

CDR3aa: CASSPQGLTGFSYEQYF
CDR3nt: TGTGCCAGCAGTCCTCAAGGTCTGACAGGTTTCTCCTACGAGCAGTACTTC
d_gene: NA
j_gene: TRBJ2-7
v_gene: TRBV28
abundance: many

CDR3aa: CAWSVPARTGNTEAFF
CDR3nt: TGTGCCTGGAGTGTACCCGCCCGAACAGGGAACACTGAAGCTTTCTTT
d_gene: NA
j_gene: TRBJ1-1
v_gene: TRBV30
abundance: many

CDR3aa: CASRIPGQGVHGYTF
CDR3nt: TGTGCCAGCAGGATTCCGGGACAGGGCGTTCATGGCTACACCTTC
d_gene: TRBD1
j_gene: TRBJ1-2
v_gene: TRBV28
abundance: many

CDR3aa: CASSLLWGTDTQYF
CDR3nt: TGTGCCAGCAGCTTACTGTGGGGGACGGATACGCAGTATTTT
d_gene: NA
j_gene: TRBJ2-3
v_gene: TRBV11-3
abundance: many

CDR3aa: CSASENTGELFF
CDR3nt: TGCAGTGCTAGTGAGAACACCGGGGAGCTGTTTTTT
d_gene: NA
j_gene: TRBJ2-2
v_gene: TRBV20-1
abundance: NA

CDR3aa: CASSEVTGAGTDTQYF
CDR3nt: TGTGCCAGCAGTGAAGTTACAGGGGCCGGCACAGATACGCAGTATTTT
d_gene: TRBD1
j_gene: TRBJ2-3
v_gene: TRBV6-1
abundance: few

CDR3aa: CASSQRGAIGEGAYEQYF
CDR3nt: TGTGCCAGCAGCCAACGAGGAGCCATAGGGGAGGGCGCCTACGAGCAGTACTTC
d_gene: TRBD2
j_gene: TRBJ2-7
v_gene: TRBV4-2
abundance: few

CDR3aa: CASTIAVTDTQYF
CDR3nt: TGTGCCAGCACTATAGCGGTCACAGATACGCAGTATTTT
d_gene: NA
j_gene: TRBJ2-3
v_gene: TRBV12-3/TRBV12-4
abundance: many

CDR3aa: CASSYNGYNEQFF
CDR3nt: TGTGCCAGCAGTTATAACGGTTACAATGAGCAGTTCTTC
d_gene: NA
j_gene: TRBJ2-1
v_gene: TRBV6-1
abundance: many

CDR3aa: CASSQTGSNEKLFF
CDR3nt: TGTGCCAGCAGTCAGACAGGGTCTAATGAAAAACTGTTTTTT
d_gene: TRBD1
j_gene: TRBJ1-4
v_gene: TRBV11-3
abundance: few

CDR3aa: CASSVVGTGADTF
CDR3nt: NA
d_gene: NA
j_gene: TRBJ1-2
v_gene: TRBV9
abundance: few

CDR3aa: CSGVRGQVGAGYTF
CDR3nt: TGCAGCGGTGTCCGGGGACAGGTTGGGGCTGGCTACACCTTC
d_gene: TRBD1
j_gene: TRBJ1-2
v_gene: TRBV29-1
abundance: many

CDR3aa: CAISETSLGEKLFF
CDR3nt: TGTGCCATCAGTGAGACTTCTTTGGGTGAAAAACTGTTTTTT
d_gene: NA
j_gene: TRBJ1-4
v_gene: TRBV10-3
abundance: many